The present T cell receptor beta chain was sequenced within a study of shared clonotypes between healthy human individuals. Study information: Three plates were used per donor for CD4 naive, three for CD4 memory, two for CD8 naive and one for CD8 memory. Study-wide results and limits: It was the non-shared clonotypes that had lower generation probabilities than clonotypes shared by all four donors. Blood was the only sampled material, and tissue repertoires likely differ. Sharing across four donors was highest in naive CD4 (around 5%) and lowest in memory CD8 (about 0.4%).

The CDR3 length is 11 residues. The germline V gene encodes CDR1 LNHDA and CDR2 SQIVND (reference sequence). V shed 6 bases and J shed 1 base, with 3 bases lying between them. Points on this clone: Its antigen is still unknown.

Libraries were prepared by immunoSEQ multiplex PCR; TCRdb keeps only in-frame clonotypes and omits some of them. The data show under 700,000 clones, roughly 95% seen once. CD45RO negativity and positive selection for CCR7 defined naive CD8 cells, a population that excluded terminally differentiated effector memory CD45RA+ cells. The clonotype comes from a young woman in good health. Sequenced sample: naive CD8+ T cells sorted from blood. The chain joins TRBV19 to TRBJ1-1; D remains unclear. DNA of the CDR3: TGTGCCAGTAGCGAGAACACTGAAGCTTTCTTT. Its translation is CASSENTEAFF.